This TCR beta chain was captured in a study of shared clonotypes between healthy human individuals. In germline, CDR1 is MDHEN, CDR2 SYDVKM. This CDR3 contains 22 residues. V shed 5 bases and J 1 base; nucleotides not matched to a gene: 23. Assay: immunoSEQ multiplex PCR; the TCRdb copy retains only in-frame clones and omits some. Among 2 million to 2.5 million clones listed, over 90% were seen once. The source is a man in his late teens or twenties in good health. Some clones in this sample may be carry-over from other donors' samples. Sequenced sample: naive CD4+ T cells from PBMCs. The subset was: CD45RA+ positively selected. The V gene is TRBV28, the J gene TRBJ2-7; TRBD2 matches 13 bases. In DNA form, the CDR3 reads TGTGCCAGCAGTCCGTGGGGGACTAGCGGGAAATGGGTCGGGGAATTGTCCTACGAGCAGTACTTC. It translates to CASSPWGTSGKWVGELSYEQYF.